This T cell receptor (beta chain) was captured by sequencing in a study of OX40 agonist ivuxolimab in advanced cancers. Study as a whole: Ivuxolimab doses were 0.01, 0.1, 0.3, 1.5, 3 or 10 mg/kg every 2 weeks. Three dose-escalation patients had partial responses: one with hepatocellular carcinoma and two with cutaneous melanoma.

Exclusion of a patient followed from autoimmune disease history or systemic immunosuppression. Sequenced by immunoSEQ multiplex PCR; TCRdb stores in-frame clones only, minus some. The sample shows over 55,000 clones, around 83% of them seen only once. There are 15 residues in the CDR3. Germline lookup yields CDR1 KGHSH and CDR2 LQKENI. Deletions cut 3 bases from V and 2 bases from J, with 13 bases between. The V call is TRBV18, the J call TRBJ2-5; TRBD1 might be the D (5 bases). The TCR originated in an adult with an advanced solid tumor such as melanoma, head and neck, liver or kidney cancer. The source was CD4+ or CD8+ T cells sorted from blood, collected in a trial of the OX40 agonist ivuxolimab. CDR3 coding DNA: TGTGCCAGCTCACCCGGAACAGGCACTCAAGAGACCCAGTACTTC. This gives the protein CASSPGTGTQETQYF.